The T cell receptor (beta chain) described here comes from a study of T cells after yellow fever vaccination. Whole-study context: In the case of low-cell-number fractions, SMART-Seq v4 Ultra Low Input was used for preparation. Overall study results and limits: Abundant contaminating clonotypes from the bulk population could appear in FACS-sorted repertoires. Boosting was followed by the reappearance of most primary-vaccination clones (96% CD4, 85% to 90% CD8).

UMIs were added to TCR cDNA along with a universal primer site when it was made by 5'RACE template switching. TCRdb re-called the 5' RACE reads with MiXCR, one entry per CDR3 protein. The data show about 300,000 distinct CDR3 sequences, with roughly 7% seen just once and roughly a sixth held by the top ten. Ten or more counts support this clonotype. Its target is unknown. V was clipped by 4 bases and J by 2 bases; unmatched bases: 3. The CDR3 is made up of 13 amino acids. The germline gives CDR1 SGHRS, CDR2 YFSETQ. The gene calls are TRBV5-1 and TRBJ2-7; TRBD2 matches at 7 bases. The source of this sequence is a man younger than 35 who received the YFV17D yellow fever vaccine. Material: PBMCs, obtained roughly 47 days after the first yellow fever vaccination. The chain's CDR3 is CASSRGETYEQYV. The CDR3 nucleotides read TGCGCCAGCAGCCGGGGGGAGACCTACGAGCAGTACGTC.